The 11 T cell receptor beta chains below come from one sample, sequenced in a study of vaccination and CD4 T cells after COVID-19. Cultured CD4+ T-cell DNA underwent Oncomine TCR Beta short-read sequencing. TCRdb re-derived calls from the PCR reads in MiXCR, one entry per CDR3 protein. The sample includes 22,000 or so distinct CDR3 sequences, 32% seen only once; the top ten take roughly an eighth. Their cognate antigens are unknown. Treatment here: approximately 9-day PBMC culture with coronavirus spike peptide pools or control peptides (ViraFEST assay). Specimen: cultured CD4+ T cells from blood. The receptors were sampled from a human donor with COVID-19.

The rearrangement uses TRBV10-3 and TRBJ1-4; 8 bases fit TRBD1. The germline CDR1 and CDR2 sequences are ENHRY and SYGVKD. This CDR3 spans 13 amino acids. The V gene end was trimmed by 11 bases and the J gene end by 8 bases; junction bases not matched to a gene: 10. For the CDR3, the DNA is TGTGCCGGTTCGGACAGGGCAAACGAAAAACTGTTTTTT. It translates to CAGSDRANEKLFF.

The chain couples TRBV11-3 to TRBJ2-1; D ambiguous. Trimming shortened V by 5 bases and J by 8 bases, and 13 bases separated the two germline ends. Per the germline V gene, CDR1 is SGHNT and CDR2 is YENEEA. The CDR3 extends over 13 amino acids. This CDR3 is CASSPSGLHEQFF. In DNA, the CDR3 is TGTGCCAGCAGCCCCAGTGGGCTCCATGAGCAGTTCTTC.

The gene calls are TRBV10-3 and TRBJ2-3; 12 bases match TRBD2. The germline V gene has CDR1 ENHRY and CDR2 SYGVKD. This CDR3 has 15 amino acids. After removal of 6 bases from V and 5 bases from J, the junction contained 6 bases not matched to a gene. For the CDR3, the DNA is TGTGCCATCAGGAAGACTAGCGGGGGTGAAGATACGCAGTATTTT. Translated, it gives CAIRKTSGGEDTQYF.

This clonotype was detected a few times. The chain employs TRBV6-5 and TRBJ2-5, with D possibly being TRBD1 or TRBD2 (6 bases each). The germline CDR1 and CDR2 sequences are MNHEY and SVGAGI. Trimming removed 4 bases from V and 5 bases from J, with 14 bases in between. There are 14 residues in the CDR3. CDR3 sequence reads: CASSSGGRGETQYF. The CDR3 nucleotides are TGTGCCAGCAGTTCCGGGGGCCGAGGGGAGACCCAGTACTTC.

The CDR3 spells CASSLDKGSGTQYF. Here the CDR3 DNA reads TGTGCCAGCAGCTTGGACAAGGGTAGTGGGACCCAGTACTTC. This chain joins TRBV7-2 and TRBJ2-5; possible D gene TRBD1, 5 bases. Germline loops: CDR1 SGHTA, CDR2 FQGNSA. The ends were cut back, 3 bases at V and 7 bases at J, with 15 bases in the middle. The CDR3 runs to 14 residues.

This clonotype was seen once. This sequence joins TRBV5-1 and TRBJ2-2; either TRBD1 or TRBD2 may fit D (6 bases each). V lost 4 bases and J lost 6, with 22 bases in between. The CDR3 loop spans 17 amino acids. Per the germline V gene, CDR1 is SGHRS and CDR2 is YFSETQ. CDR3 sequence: CASSPVGGTNHPGELFF. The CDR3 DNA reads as TGCGCCAGCAGCCCGGTTGGGGGGACAAACCATCCCGGGGAGCTGTTTTTT.

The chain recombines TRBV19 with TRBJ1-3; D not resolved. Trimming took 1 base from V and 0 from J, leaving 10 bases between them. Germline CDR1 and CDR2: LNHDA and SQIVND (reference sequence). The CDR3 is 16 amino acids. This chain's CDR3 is CASSIGAGSSGNTIYF. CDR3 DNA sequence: TGTGCCAGTAGTATAGGGGCGGGAAGCTCTGGAAACACCATATATTTT.

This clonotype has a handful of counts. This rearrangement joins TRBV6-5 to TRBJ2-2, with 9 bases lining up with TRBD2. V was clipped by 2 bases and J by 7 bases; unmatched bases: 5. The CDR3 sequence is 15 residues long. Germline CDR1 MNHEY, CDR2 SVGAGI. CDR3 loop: CASSYRGGGDGELFF. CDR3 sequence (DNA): TGTGCCAGCAGTTACCGTGGCGGGGGGGACGGGGAGCTGTTTTTT.

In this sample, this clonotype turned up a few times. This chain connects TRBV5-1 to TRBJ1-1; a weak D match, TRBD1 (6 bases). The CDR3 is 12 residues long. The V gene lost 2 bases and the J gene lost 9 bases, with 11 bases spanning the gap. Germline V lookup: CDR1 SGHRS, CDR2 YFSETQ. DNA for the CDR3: TGCGCCAGCAGCTTCTGGGGGCGCCAAGCTTTCTTT. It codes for CASSFWGRQAFF.

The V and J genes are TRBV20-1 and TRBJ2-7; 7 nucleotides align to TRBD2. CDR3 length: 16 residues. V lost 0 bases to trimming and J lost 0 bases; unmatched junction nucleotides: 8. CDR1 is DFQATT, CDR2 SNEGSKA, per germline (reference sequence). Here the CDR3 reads CSARDPGSGVSYEQYF. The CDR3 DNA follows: TGCAGTGCTAGAGATCCGGGGAGCGGGGTCTCCTACGAGCAGTACTTC.

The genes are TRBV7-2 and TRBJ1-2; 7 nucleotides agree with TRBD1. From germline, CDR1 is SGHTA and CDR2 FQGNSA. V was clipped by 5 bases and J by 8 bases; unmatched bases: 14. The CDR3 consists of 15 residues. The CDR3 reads CASSAGQAPPMGYTF. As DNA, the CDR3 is TGTGCCAGCAGCGCCGGACAGGCCCCTCCTATGGGCTACACCTTC.